The 26 T cell receptor beta chains below all came from one sample that was sequenced in a study of blood T cells in healthy people across ages. The use of a sample-barcoded 5' primer and a J-beta primer mix characterized a second PCR of about 7 to 12 cycles. TCRdb passed the 5' RACE reads through MiXCR, listing each CDR3 protein once. The sample holds more than 1,000,000 distinct CDR3 sequences, under 30% seen once. Separately, the same data were catalogued under a study of T cells of mothers and their children.

Sequencing input: blood. The receptors here all came from a girl aged 2-9 years in good health.

The chain carries TRBV6-1 and TRBJ2-5; D is unclear. In germline, CDR1 is MNHNS, CDR2 SASEGT. This CDR3 comprises 13 residues. V lost 4 bases and J lost 0, with 6 bases in between. The CDR3 DNA follows: TGTGCCAGCAGTGTGTCGGACCAAGAGACCCAGTACTTC. This encodes CASSVSDQETQYF.

This clonotype was seen a handful of times. The chain joins TRBV10-3 to TRBJ2-5, with TRBD1 matching over 7 bases. CDR1 and CDR2 (germline): ENHRY, SYGVKD. The CDR3 is 14 amino acids. The V and J ends lost 2 bases and 3 bases, in that order; junction bases with no gene match: 3. The CDR3 loop is CAISEQGGEETQYF. CDR3 sequence (DNA): TGTGCCATCAGTGAGCAAGGGGGCGAAGAGACCCAGTACTTC.

The chain links TRBV12-3 or TRBV12-4 to TRBJ2-5; the D gene is possibly TRBD2 (6 bases). The end of the DNA fits TRBJ2-1 better, so the J call may be wrong. CDR3 length equals 14 residues. The CDR3 nucleotides are TGTGCCAGCAGTCCCGGGACTGCTTTGGAAGAGCAGTTCTTC. Translation: CASSPGTALEEQFF.

This chain connects TRBV15 to TRBJ2-3; D gene uncertain. V gave up 4 bases and J gave up 1 base, with 9 bases separating them. The CDR3 runs to 14 residues. From germline, CDR1 is LNHNV and CDR2 YYDKDF (reference sequence). In nucleotides, the CDR3 is TGTGCCACCAGCATCCGACGAGGCACAGATACGCAGTATTTT. Encoded protein: CATSIRRGTDTQYF.

In nucleotides, the CDR3 is TGTGCCAGCAGCTTGGCGGGACACTCCTACAATGAGCAGTTCTTC. This codes for CASSLAGHSYNEQFF. This chain joins TRBV7-9 and TRBJ2-1, with D perhaps being TRBD1 or TRBD2 (6 bases each). CDR3 length equals 15 residues. In germline, CDR1 is SEHNR, CDR2 FQNEAQ (reference sequence). Deletions cut 3 bases from V and 0 bases from J, with 9 bases between.

This clonotype was picked up a small number of times. This chain connects TRBV4-1 to TRBJ2-5; D remains ambiguous. The CDR3 consists of 16 residues. The germline gives CDR1 MGHRA, CDR2 YSYEKL. The V end lost 3 bases, the J end lost 5 bases, and 19 bases lay between the germline ends. The CDR3 DNA sequence: TGCGCCAGCAGCCAGGCGCAACTGCAGTACCGGGAGACCCAGTACTTC. Translating it yields CASSQAQLQYRETQYF.

The chain uses TRBV4-1 and TRBJ2-7; possibly TRBD2 for D (5 bases). There are 16 residues in the CDR3. V lost 1 base, J lost 2 bases, and 15 bases lay in between. Per germline, CDR1 MGHRA and CDR2 YSYEKL. The CDR3 DNA is TGCGCCAGCAGCCAAGTTTGGAGCGGAAAGACCTACGAGCAGTACTTC. Its protein is CASSQVWSGKTYEQYF.

The chain combines TRBV6-1 with TRBJ2-7, with 8 bases matching TRBD1. Germline loops: CDR1 MNHNS, CDR2 SASEGT. J lost 2 bases, V lost 6 bases, and 15 bases had no gene match. The CDR3 sequence is 17 residues long. The CDR3 here is CASSGGQETVIPYEQYF. The CDR3 coding sequence is TGTGCCAGCAGCGGGGGACAGGAAACCGTAATTCCCTACGAGCAGTACTTC.

V is TRBV27 and J is TRBJ1-2, with 8 bases lining up with TRBD1. The trim removed 3 bases at V and 6 bases at J, leaving 6 bases unmatched. The CDR3 covers 14 residues. From germline, CDR1 is MNHEY and CDR2 SMNVEV (reference sequence). This CDR3 is CASSLNRGSDGYTF. CDR3 DNA: TGTGCCAGCAGTTTGAACAGGGGGAGTGATGGCTACACCTTC.

The V call is TRBV7-9, the J call TRBJ2-3; D not certain. This CDR3 contains 15 residues. V was cut by 2 bases and J by 3 bases, with 12 bases left in between. From germline, CDR1 is SEHNR and CDR2 FQNEAQ (reference sequence). The DNA for the CDR3 is TGTGCCAGCAGCTTATGGGTCGGGTGGACAGATACGCAGTATTTT. As protein: CASSLWVGWTDTQYF.

This clonotype was seen a handful of times. The V gene is TRBV3-1, the J gene TRBJ2-1, with TRBD2 as a possible D gene (7 bases). This CDR3 comprises 17 residues. Trimming pared 2 bases from V and 5 bases from J, leaving 19 bases between. CDR1 and CDR2 (germline): LGHDT, YNNKEL (reference sequence). The CDR3 loop reads CASSQNNLAEGDNEQFF. Written as DNA, the CDR3 is TGTGCCAGCAGCCAAAACAACCTAGCGGAGGGGGACAATGAGCAGTTCTTC.

The chain combines TRBV12-3 or TRBV12-4 with TRBJ2-3, with 13 bases matching TRBD2. CDR3 size: 16 residues. The V and J ends lost 6 bases and 4 bases, in that order; junction bases with no gene match: 7. This CDR3 reads CASSLLAGGPPDTQYF. For the CDR3, the DNA is TGTGCCAGCAGCCTACTAGCGGGGGGGCCCCCAGATACGCAGTATTTT.

CDR3 DNA: TGTGCCAGCAGTTTTGCTGGACCGATGGTATATGGCTACACCTTC. It specifies CASSFAGPMVYGYTF. The chain joins TRBV28 to TRBJ1-2; D remains unclear. Trimming took off 3 bases at V and 5 bases at J, with 16 bases between the two ends. The CDR3 spans 15 residues. Germline lookup yields CDR1 MDHEN and CDR2 SYDVKM.

This chain links TRBV7-9 with TRBJ2-7, with no clear D. V was pared by 6 bases and J by 4 bases, with 16 bases between. This CDR3 has 14 amino acids. Germline V gives CDR1 SEHNR, CDR2 FQNEAQ (reference sequence). DNA for the CDR3: TGTGCCAGCAGTCTTCCCCTGGGCGGTTACGAGCAGTACTTC. This sequence encodes CASSLPLGGYEQYF.

A few counts support this clonotype. This chain connects TRBV15 to TRBJ2-5; 10 bases map to TRBD1. CDR1 LNHNV and CDR2 YYDKDF come from the germline V gene (reference sequence). The CDR3 covers 13 residues. The V gene end was trimmed by 6 bases and the J gene end by 5 bases; junction bases not matched to a gene: 3. CDR3 sequence: CATRDRGMETQYF. DNA of the CDR3: TGTGCCACCAGGGACAGGGGGATGGAGACCCAGTACTTC.

This clonotype was detected a few times. The rearrangement joins TRBV24-1 to TRBJ2-1; 11 bases are shared with TRBD2. V was pared by 2 bases and J by 1 base, with 15 bases of the junction left unmatched. This CDR3 region has 21 residues. Germline loops: CDR1 KGHDR, CDR2 SFDVKD. CDR3 residues: CATSDSRGGLTSGGSYNEQFF. The CDR3, as DNA: TGTGCCACCAGTGATTCCCGGGGGGGTCTTACTAGCGGGGGATCCTACAATGAGCAGTTCTTC.

The J gene is TRBJ2-1, the V gene TRBV24-1; 7 bases align to TRBD2. This CDR3 spans 16 amino acids. The ends lost 4 bases at V and 1 base at J; junction bases unmatched: 6. Germline CDR1 KGHDR, CDR2 SFDVKD. This CDR3 is CATSDWEGLSYNEQFF. CDR3 sequence (DNA): TGTGCCACCAGTGACTGGGAGGGCCTGTCCTACAATGAGCAGTTCTTC.

The chain recombines TRBV5-1 with TRBJ2-1; D might be TRBD1 or TRBD2, each matching 5 bases. CDR1 SGHRS and CDR2 YFSETQ come from the germline V gene. This CDR3 region has 13 residues. The ends were cut back, 6 bases at V and 8 bases at J, with 15 bases in the middle. In DNA form, the CDR3 reads TGCGCCAGCACCTCTAGCCAGGGCGATGAGCAGTTCTTC. Translation: CASTSSQGDEQFF.

The chain joins TRBV12-3 or TRBV12-4 to TRBJ1-2, with 7 bases matching TRBD1. The CDR3 runs 13 residues. V lost 5 bases to trimming and J lost 10 bases; unmatched junction nucleotides: 10. The CDR3 spells CASSAGTDDLYTF. DNA of the CDR3: TGTGCCAGCAGTGCGGGGACAGACGATCTCTACACCTTC.

This clonotype appeared a few times. One junction end does not reproduce the germline sequence, and a read error may be involved. The gene calls are TRBV27 and TRBJ2-4; D gene uncertain. This CDR3 has 18 amino acids. Germline lookup yields CDR1 MNHEY and CDR2 SMNVEV (reference sequence). The CDR3 region is CASGLDWFGLLAKNIQYF. As DNA, the CDR3 is TGTGCCAGCGGTTTAGATTGGTTCGGGCTCTTAGCCAAAAACATTCAGTACTTC.

V and J are TRBV7-9 and TRBJ1-6; TRBD1 agrees at 9 bases. Per the germline V gene, CDR1 is SEHNR and CDR2 is FQNEAQ (reference sequence). V lost 4 bases to trimming and J lost 10 bases; unmatched junction nucleotides: 5. The CDR3 has 14 residues. The CDR3 region is CASSSGTGKSPLHF. The CDR3 nucleotides are TGTGCCAGCAGCTCCGGGACAGGGAAGTCACCCCTCCACTTT.

The V gene is TRBV29-1, the J gene TRBJ2-7; D not certain. V was trimmed by 5 bases and J by 3 bases, leaving 8 bases between them. CDR3 size: 11 residues. Looked up from germline, CDR1 is SQVTM and CDR2 is ANQGSEA. CDR3 in DNA: TGCAGCGTTCTGGACCGCTACGAGCAGTACTTC. Protein product: CSVLDRYEQYF.

This clonotype was seen a handful of times. CDR3 nucleotide sequence: TGTGCCAGCAGCCCAGGGCAGGCGGATGGCTACACCTTC. It yields the protein CASSPGQADGYTF. The chain is built from TRBV7-9 and TRBJ1-2, with D possibly matching TRBD1 (5 bases). Germline CDR1 and CDR2: SEHNR and FQNEAQ (reference sequence). The CDR3 spans 13 residues. V shed 5 bases and J shed 6 bases, with 13 bases lying between them.

The rearrangement links TRBV12-3 or TRBV12-4 to TRBJ2-1; D may be TRBD1 (5 bases). The CDR3 is 16 amino acids. The V gene lost 7 bases and the J gene lost 4 bases, with 20 bases spanning the gap. CDR3 sequence: CASTLKTATPYNEQFF. In DNA, the CDR3 is TGTGCCAGCACTTTGAAGACAGCAACTCCATACAATGAGCAGTTCTTC.

This clonotype was observed a few times. The rearrangement joins TRBV6-6 to TRBJ1-4; a possible D gene is TRBD1 (6 bases). Germline loops: CDR1 MNHNY, CDR2 SVGAGI (reference sequence). V was trimmed by 6 bases and J by 5 bases, leaving 13 bases between them. CDR3 size: 14 residues. The CDR3 DNA is TGTGCCAGCAGCTCCAAGGGGGTAAATGAAAAACTGTTTTTT. This translates into CASSSKGVNEKLFF.

The V and J genes are TRBV19 and TRBJ1-4; D remains ambiguous. With 7 bases removed from V and 6 bases from J, the gap between germline ends came to 6 bases. The germline V gene encodes CDR1 LNHDA and CDR2 SQIVND (reference sequence). This CDR3 has 11 amino acids. The CDR3 is CASNGYEKLFF. CDR3 coding DNA: TGTGCCAGTAATGGGTATGAAAAACTGTTTTTT.